This T cell receptor beta chain was recorded in a study of blood T cell repertoires in COVID-19. Overall study context: The analysed material was cDNA or gDNA that came from T cells, B-cell-depleted T cells, or PBMCs.

Recruits, aged roughly 18 to 95 years, lived in some 25 US areas. Donors of Cohort 3 who recovered were those that had two negative PCRs, clearance, or symptom resolution. As processed by the authors: Estimation of nucleated cell counts was performed using reference gene primer amplification. Sequencing used immunoSEQ multiplex PCR; TCRdb keeps in-frame clones, though not all of them. That table gives V, J and clone size, and the DNA gave D and trimming. The sample lists about 330,000 clones, approximately 92% seen once, with approximately 18% in the top ten. Deletions cut 5 bases from V and 0 bases from J, with 21 bases between. The germline gives CDR1 MNHNY, CDR2 SVGAGI (reference sequence). CDR3 length: 18 amino acids.

Sequencing was performed on PBMCs or T cells enriched from blood (not recorded which). V is TRBV6-6 and J is TRBJ2-3; tentatively, D is TRBD1 (6 bases). The clonotype originates from a woman aged 25 to 45 who had recovered from COVID-19. CDR3 in DNA: TGTGCCAGCAGTCTTTTCCGGGACACACAATTTAGCACAGATACGCAGTATTTT. Translating it yields CASSLFRDTQFSTDTQYF.